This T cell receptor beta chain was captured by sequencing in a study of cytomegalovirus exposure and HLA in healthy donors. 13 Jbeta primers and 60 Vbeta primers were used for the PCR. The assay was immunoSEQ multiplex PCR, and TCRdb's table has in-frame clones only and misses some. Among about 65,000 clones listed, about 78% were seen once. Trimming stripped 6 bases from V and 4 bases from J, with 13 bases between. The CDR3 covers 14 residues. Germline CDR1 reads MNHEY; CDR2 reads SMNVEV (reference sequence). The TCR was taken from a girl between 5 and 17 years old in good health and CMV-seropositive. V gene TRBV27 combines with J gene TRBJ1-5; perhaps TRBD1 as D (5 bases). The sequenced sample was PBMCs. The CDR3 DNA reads TGTGCCAGCAGGGGGGAGGTAGGAAATCAGCCCCAGCATTTT. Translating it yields CASRGEVGNQPQHF.